The 2 T cell receptor beta chains given below trace back to one sample, sequenced in a study of blood T cell repertoires in COVID-19. Profiled with immunoSEQ multiplex PCR; TCRdb holds only in-frame clones, not every one. Altogether under 300,000 clones are present, roughly nine tenths being singletons, with the ten largest covering 1.7%. Specimen: PBMCs or T cells enriched from blood (not recorded which). These receptors were obtained from a woman between 40 and 55 years old who had recovered from COVID-19.

This rearrangement joins TRBV21-1 to TRBJ2-7; the D call TRBD2 from the table was never checked on the DNA. TRBV21-1 is deemed a pseudogene. There are 16 residues in the CDR3. The CDR3 here is CASSKALAGGSYEQYF. The CDR3 DNA reads TGTGCCAGCAGCAAAGCGCTAGCGGGAGGAAGCTACGAGCAGTACTTC.

The genes are TRBV19 and TRBJ1-2; a possible D gene is TRBD1 (5 bases). Germline V gives CDR1 LNHDA, CDR2 SQIVND (reference sequence). This CDR3 has 14 residues. The V end was cut by 5 bases, the J end by 1 base, with 11 bases between. This CDR3 reads CASSGARNNYGYTF. DNA of the CDR3: TGTGCCAGTAGTGGGGCACGCAATAACTATGGCTACACCTTC.